The 23 T cell receptor beta chains below come from one sample, sequenced in a study of CD8+CD57+ T cells in acquired aplastic anemia. Template material for TCR beta VDJ and CDR3 profiling consisted of genomic DNA. TCRdb processed the reads anew with MiXCR; each CDR3 protein has one entry. The sample contains about 150,000 distinct CDR3 sequences, approximately 52% of which appear only once. CD8+CD57+ cell expansion, shown by flow cytometry, had occurred in the patients selected for sequencing. The specimen was sorted CD4+, CD8+, or CD8+CD57+ T cells (not recorded which) from PBMCs. These receptors were obtained from a human donor with aplastic anemia.

The V call is TRBV25-1, the J call TRBJ2-1, with D possibly TRBD1 on 6 matching bases. V lost 0 bases and J lost 10, with 16 bases in between. Germline CDR1 is MGHDK and CDR2 is SYGVNS. The CDR3 runs 15 residues. This CDR3 is CASSEYSETGGEQFF. CDR3 bases: TGTGCCAGCAGTGAATACTCGGAGACTGGGGGCGAGCAGTTCTTC.

The V and J genes are TRBV29-1 and TRBJ2-7, with D maybe TRBD1 (5 bases). Per the germline V gene, CDR1 is SQVTM and CDR2 is ANQGSEA. Deletions cut 8 bases from V and 3 bases from J, with 14 bases between. This CDR3 has 12 amino acids. This CDR3 is CSSVQDNYEQYF. CDR3 coding DNA: TGCAGCAGTGTACAGGATAACTACGAGCAGTACTTC.

This clonotype was picked up a small number of times. The rearrangement uses TRBV20-1 and TRBJ2-5; 12 bases line up with TRBD1. In germline, CDR1 is DFQATT, CDR2 SNEGSKA (reference sequence). V was clipped by 4 bases and J by 5 bases; unmatched bases: 5. CDR3 size: 14 residues. The CDR3 sequence: CSATGTGGRETQYF. The CDR3 DNA reads TGCAGTGCTACCGGGACAGGGGGCAGGGAGACCCAGTACTTC.

This clonotype was seen at least ten times. The rearrangement uses TRBV13 and TRBJ2-1, with TRBD2 as a possible D gene (5 bases). CDR3 length: 12 amino acids. CDR1 PRHDT and CDR2 FYEKMQ come from the germline V gene (reference sequence). Between the trimmed V and J ends, which lost 5 bases and 8 bases, there was a span of 10 bases. The CDR3 here is CASSPRRDEQFF. As DNA, the CDR3 is TGTGCCAGCAGCCCGAGGCGGGATGAGCAGTTCTTC. Full variable domain (missing parts from reference TRBV13 and TRBJ2-1): AAGVIQSPRHLIKEKRETATLKCYPIPRHDTVYWYQQGPGQDPQFLISFYEKMQSDKGSIPDRFSAQQFSDYHSELNMSSLELGDSALYFCASSPRRDEQFFGPGTRLTVL.

The chain has TRBV5-6 and TRBJ1-1, with 9 bases lining up with TRBD1. This CDR3 is 15 amino acids long. Germline V gene sequence: CDR1 SGHDT, CDR2 YYEEEE. Trimming removed 4 bases from V and 3 bases from J; junction bases left unmatched: 7. CDR3 nucleotide sequence: TGTGCCAGCAGCCCGGGGACAGGGACGGACACTGAAGCTTTCTTT. It encodes CASSPGTGTDTEAFF.

Note on this clonotype: A much larger clone differs from this one at a single base, so this may be a read error. As the CDR3 is not closed by the conserved phenylalanine or tryptophan, this likely results from a read error. The genes are TRBV5-6 and TRBJ2-1, with D tentatively TRBD1 (5 bases). V dropped 2 bases and J dropped 0 bases, with 9 bases sitting between them. Germline V lookup: CDR1 SGHDT, CDR2 YYEEEE. The CDR3 extends over 15 amino acids. This chain's CDR3 is CASSLDSSSYNEQFL. The DNA of the CDR3 is TGTGCCAGCAGCTTAGACAGTAGCTCCTACAATGAGCAGTTCCTC.

As to this clonotype: The final CDR3 position lacks the conserved phenylalanine or tryptophan, pointing to a likely read error. This chain connects TRBV7-3 to TRBJ2-1; D call uncertain. V lost 5 bases, J lost 9 bases, and 17 bases lay in between. The germline V gene encodes CDR1 SGHTA and CDR2 FQGTGA. The CDR3 runs to 14 residues. This chain's CDR3 is CASSPSVSGSEQFS. The DNA for the CDR3 is TGTGCCAGCAGCCCGAGTGTGTCCGGCAGTGAGCAGTTCTCC.

The chain recombines TRBV2 with TRBJ2-1, with 10 bases identical to TRBD2. The CDR3 is 14 residues long. The V and J ends lost 7 bases and 6 bases, in that order; junction bases with no gene match: 6. Germline V lookup: CDR1 SNHLY, CDR2 FYNNEI. The CDR3 loop is CASKTSGEFNEQFF. In DNA, the CDR3 is TGTGCCAGCAAAACTAGCGGGGAATTCAATGAGCAGTTCTTC.

The rearrangement links TRBV14 to TRBJ2-5; unclear D gene. V dropped 0 bases and J dropped 7 bases, with 3 bases sitting between them. CDR3 length: 11 amino acids. Per the germline V gene, CDR1 is SGHDN and CDR2 is FVKESK. CDR3 nucleotide sequence: TGTGCCAGCAGCCAAGAGGTGACCCAGTACTTC. Amino acid sequence: CASSQEVTQYF.

This clonotype was recorded at least ten times. This rearrangement joins TRBV11-3 to TRBJ2-7; 9 bases line up with TRBD1. The CDR3 length is 14 residues. The germline gives CDR1 SGHNT, CDR2 YENEEA. V trimming: 5 bases; J trimming: 5 bases; junction bases outside the gene matches: 7. The CDR3 loop is CASSTQGAFHEQYF. Here the CDR3 DNA reads TGTGCCAGCAGCACACAGGGGGCGTTCCACGAGCAGTACTTC.

The genes are TRBV2 and TRBJ2-7, with 7 bases matching TRBD2. J gave up 0 bases and V 3 bases, and 8 bases lay outside the gene matches. CDR3 size: 16 residues. In germline, CDR1 is SNHLY, CDR2 FYNNEI. CDR3 coding DNA: TGTGCCAGCAGTGAGGATCAGGGCGGGAGCTCCTACGAGCAGTACTTC. It translates to CASSEDQGGSSYEQYF.

The chain combines TRBV5-4 with TRBJ2-7; D is unclear. CDR1 and CDR2 (germline): SGHNT, YYREEE (reference sequence). Deletions cut 3 bases from V and 6 bases from J, with 19 bases between. The CDR3 length is 15 residues. CDR3 amino acids: CASSSRRTGGGEQYF. The CDR3 DNA follows: TGTGCCAGCAGCTCGAGACGGACGGGCGGCGGCGAGCAGTACTTC.

This chain uses TRBV10-3 with TRBJ2-7; 8 bases match TRBD1. The J segment lost 3 bases and the V segment lost 0 bases, leaving 1 base of the junction unmatched. This CDR3 has 14 residues. Per the germline V gene, CDR1 is ENHRY and CDR2 is SYGVKD. CDR3 region: CAISESQGGYEQYF. CDR3 coding DNA: TGTGCCATCAGTGAGTCACAGGGGGGCTACGAGCAGTACTTC.

The V gene is TRBV6-2 or TRBV6-3, the J gene TRBJ1-2, with 8 positions matching TRBD1. Looked up from germline, CDR1 is MNHEY and CDR2 is SVGEGT. CDR3 length equals 13 residues. Losses at the gene ends were 2 bases for V and 8 bases for J; bases not matched to a gene: 4. The CDR3 region has the DNA TGTGCCAGCAGTTACAGGACAGGGCTGGGCTACACCTTC. It encodes CASSYRTGLGYTF.

The V and J genes are TRBV6-1 and TRBJ2-7; D not certain. CDR1 and CDR2 (germline): MNHNS, SASEGT. This CDR3 spans 13 amino acids. CDR3 region: CASRRSLTYEQYF. CDR3 nucleotides: TGTGCTTCACGACGGTCCCTAACCTACGAGCAGTACTTC.

The chain links TRBV7-8 to TRBJ1-4; D is ambiguous. The V end was cut by 3 bases, the J end by 13 bases, with 18 bases between. Germline CDR1 SGHVS, CDR2 FQNEAQ. The CDR3 has 14 amino acids. The CDR3 sequence: CASSLSDYDGRLFF. CDR3 nucleotide sequence: TGTGCCAGCAGCTTGTCGGATTACGATGGAAGACTGTTTTTT.

On this clonotype itself: A junction end diverges from the germline sequence, so it may reflect a read error. The CDR3: CAISESRPSYWELFF. CDR3 nucleotide sequence: TGTGCCATCAGTGAGTCTAGACCCTCTTACTGGGAGCTGTTTTTC. V usage is TRBV10-3 and J usage is TRBJ2-2; a possible D gene is TRBD2 (5 bases). The CDR3 is 15 amino acids. Per germline, CDR1 ENHRY and CDR2 SYGVKD.

CDR3 in DNA: TGTGCCAGCACCAAGGACAGGGTCTACGAGCAGTACTTC. Protein product: CASTKDRVYEQYF. The chain employs TRBV7-2 and TRBJ2-7; 8 positions match TRBD1. CDR1 is SGHTA, CDR2 FQGNSA, per germline. The J segment lost 3 bases and the V segment lost 7 bases, leaving 5 bases of the junction unmatched. The CDR3 has 13 residues.

This clonotype was observed a few times. The chain links TRBV12-3 or TRBV12-4 to TRBJ1-5; tentatively, D is TRBD1 (6 bases). V gave up 5 bases and J gave up 0 bases, with 14 bases separating them. The CDR3 covers 16 residues. In DNA, the CDR3 is TGTGCCAGCAGTGTGGGGGGGGCCCCTAGCAATCAGCCCCAGCATTTT. Encoded protein: CASSVGGAPSNQPQHF.

The rearrangement joins TRBV20-1 to TRBJ2-3; weak D call: TRBD1 (6 bases). Germline V gene lookup returns CDR1 DFQATT and CDR2 SNEGSKA (reference sequence). CDR3 length: 13 residues. Trimming stripped 7 bases from V and 3 bases from J, with 14 bases between. The CDR3 spells CSVRGQTTDTQYF. CDR3 coding DNA: TGCAGTGTCAGGGGCCAGACGACAGATACGCAGTATTTT.

This clonotype occurred many times. The rearrangement uses TRBV20-1 and TRBJ2-7; D is possibly TRBD2 (5 bases). Germline V gene lookup returns CDR1 DFQATT and CDR2 SNEGSKA (reference sequence). The CDR3 has 15 residues. Trimming shortened V by 0 bases and J by 3 bases, and 15 bases separated the two germline ends. The CDR3 protein is CSARDFRGRDYEQYF. CDR3 in DNA: TGCAGTGCTAGAGATTTCCGGGGTCGTGACTACGAGCAGTACTTC.

The V gene is TRBV29-1, the J gene TRBJ2-3, with 8 positions matching TRBD1. The CDR3 contains 18 residues. The germline V gene encodes CDR1 SQVTM and CDR2 ANQGSEA. The J segment lost 1 base and the V segment lost 5 bases, leaving 17 bases of the junction unmatched. As DNA, the CDR3 is TGCAGCGTTCGATTGGGCAGGGGGCCCAAACGGGGCACAGATACGCAGTATTTT. Encoded protein: CSVRLGRGPKRGTDTQYF.

This clonotype is medium-sized (0.01 to 0.1%) in the sample. This chain uses TRBV2 with TRBJ1-6; D unclear. Germline CDR1 reads SNHLY; CDR2 reads FYNNEI. This CDR3 is built from 13 residues. Trimming pared 8 bases from V and 6 bases from J, leaving 11 bases between. The CDR3 DNA follows: TGTGCCAGCGGGCAGGTGACTAATTCACCCCTCCACTTT. The encoded protein is CASGQVTNSPLHF. Based on the CDR3 plus reference TRBV2 and TRBJ1-6, the full variable domain is EPEVTQTPSHQVTQMGQEVILRCVPISNHLYFYWYRQILGQKVEFLVSFYNNEISEKSEIFDDQFSVERPDGSNFTLKIRSTKLEDSAMYFCASGQVTNSPLHFGNGTRLTVT.